These 9 T cell receptor beta chains were sequenced from one sample in a study of cytomegalovirus exposure and HLA in healthy donors. With 60 Vbeta and 13 Jbeta primers, the PCR was carried out. Produced via immunoSEQ multiplex PCR; TCRdb's table is partial and in-frame only. Its table records about 130,000 clones. Input material: PBMCs. The receptors come from a man aged 25 to 40 in good health and CMV-seronegative.

In DNA form, the CDR3 reads TGTGCCAGCAGCTTAGACTGGGGCGGCTCCTACAATGAGCAGTTCTTC. Encoded protein: CASSLDWGGSYNEQFF. V and J are TRBV7-2 and TRBJ2-1; possibly TRBD1 for D (5 bases). Germline-derived CDR1 and CDR2 are SGHTA and FQGNSA. The V end lost 1 base, the J end lost 0 bases, and 10 bases lay between the germline ends. The CDR3 has 16 residues.

The chain recombines TRBV7-3 with TRBJ2-7, with no clear D. Between the trimmed V and J ends, which lost 3 bases and 3 bases, there was a span of 12 bases. Germline V gene data show CDR1 as SGHTA and CDR2 as FQGTGA. CDR3 length: 14 amino acids. CDR3 in amino acids: CASSFLRHFYEQYF. CDR3 in DNA: TGTGCCAGCAGCTTTCTGCGACACTTCTACGAGCAGTACTTC. The full variable domain, in which reference TRBV7-3 and TRBJ2-7 provide the parts outside the CDR3, is GAGVSQTPSNKVTEKGKYVELRCDPISGHTALYWYRQSLGQGPEFLIYFQGTGAADDSGLPNDRFFAVRPEGSVSTLKIQRTERGDSAVYLCASSFLRHFYEQYFGPGTRLTVT.

V usage is TRBV7-2 and J usage is TRBJ1-3; a possible D gene is TRBD1 (6 bases). This CDR3 spans 17 amino acids. The germline gives CDR1 SGHTA, CDR2 FQGNSA. Trimming took 5 bases from V and 0 from J, leaving 17 bases between them. In DNA form, the CDR3 reads TGTGCCAGCAGCCCCCAGATGGGGGGGCCCTCTGGAAACACCATATATTTT. Protein sequence: CASSPQMGGPSGNTIYF.

The V call is TRBV6-4, the J call TRBJ2-3; 9 bases fit TRBD1. Looked up from germline, CDR1 is MRHNA and CDR2 is SNTAGT. The junction had 16 bases not matched to a gene; V was cut back by 4 bases and J by 5 bases. This CDR3 has 18 amino acids. The DNA for the CDR3 is TGTGCCAGCAGTGCCGAAGACCTAGGACAGGGGTATGAAGATACGCAGTATTTT. Translated: CASSAEDLGQGYEDTQYF.

V and J are TRBV7-9 and TRBJ2-1, with 7 bases aligning to TRBD2. Germline CDR1 reads SEHNR; CDR2 reads FQNEAQ (reference sequence). The CDR3 length is 16 residues. The junction had 2 bases not matched to a gene; V was cut back by 0 bases and J by 0 bases. The DNA for the CDR3 is TGTGCCAGCAGCTTAGCGCGGGGGAACTCCTACAATGAGCAGTTCTTC. This encodes CASSLARGNSYNEQFF.

The chain combines TRBV30 with TRBJ2-1; D not resolved. V was cut by 1 base and J by 0 bases, with 7 bases left in between. The CDR3 extends over 14 amino acids. The germline gives CDR1 GTSNPN, CDR2 SVGIG (reference sequence). The DNA of the CDR3 is TGTGCCTGGAGTGACGGTGGCTCCTACAATGAGCAGTTCTTC. Its protein product is CAWSDGGSYNEQFF.

The J gene is TRBJ2-1, the V gene TRBV30; D uncertain. This CDR3 contains 15 residues. V dropped 1 base and J dropped 6 bases, with 16 bases sitting between them. Germline-derived CDR1 and CDR2 are GTSNPN and SVGIG (reference sequence). The CDR3 coding sequence is TGTGCCTGGAGTGCCCGACGCGGTGTAGGCAATGAGCAGTTCTTC. Its translation: CAWSARRGVGNEQFF.

The chain carries TRBV4-1 and TRBJ2-7; the match to TRBD2 covers 7 bases. This CDR3 has 16 residues. Germline values: CDR1 MGHRA, CDR2 YSYEKL. The ends lost 1 base at V and 0 bases at J; junction bases unmatched: 6. The DNA of the CDR3 is TGCGCCAGCAGCCAAGGGGGGGGACGGAGCTCCTACGAGCAGTACTTC. Encoded protein: CASSQGGGRSSYEQYF.

The chain employs TRBV16 and TRBJ2-7; the match to TRBD2 covers 10 bases. The CDR3 spans 14 residues. The germline gives CDR1 KGHSY, CDR2 FQNENV. With V trimmed by 2 bases and J by 7 bases, 5 bases remained unmatched. The CDR3 DNA reads TGTGCCAGCAGCCAACGGACTAGCGGATTGGAGCAGTACTTC. This codes for CASSQRTSGLEQYF.